These 21 T cell receptor beta chains came from one sample sequenced in a study of T cells after posttransplantation cyclophosphamide. TCRdb keeps only in-frame clones here, not all; method: immunoSEQ multiplex PCR. The data hold tens of thousands of clones, with 85% to 95% observed a single time. Sequenced input: PBMCs. The receptors derive from a woman in her fifties or sixties in good health and a related stem cell transplant donor.

The J gene is TRBJ1-2, the V gene TRBV9; TRBD1 might be the D (5 bases). The length of the CDR3 is 16 residues. Trimming left V 0 bases short and J 2 bases short, with 14 bases between. Germline CDR1 SGDLS, CDR2 YYNGEE. CDR3 protein: CASSVGAREGNYGYTF. CDR3 bases: TGTGCCAGCAGCGTAGGGGCCCGGGAGGGGAACTATGGCTACACCTTC.

The rearrangement uses TRBV11-2 and TRBJ2-7, with 10 bases that match TRBD2. The CDR3 has 14 residues. CDR1 is SGHAT and CDR2 is FQNNGV in the germline V gene. The V segment lost 5 bases and the J segment 6 bases; nucleotides outside the gene matches: 7. CDR3 loop: CASSIIAGGAEQYF. CDR3 in DNA: TGTGCCAGCAGCATAATAGCGGGAGGAGCCGAGCAGTACTTC.

This clone has only a few counts. V usage is TRBV19 and J usage is TRBJ1-2, with TRBD1 matching over 8 bases. Losses at the gene ends were 5 bases for V and 4 bases for J; bases not matched to a gene: 9. Germline V gene sequence: CDR1 LNHDA, CDR2 SQIVND (reference sequence). The CDR3 is 15 residues long. The CDR3, as DNA: TGTGCCAGTAGTTCCGGGCCAGGGGGCGTCTATGGCTACACCTTC. It encodes CASSSGPGGVYGYTF.

The V call is TRBV5-1, the J call TRBJ1-1; D perhaps matches TRBD1 (6 bases). Trimming removed 4 bases from V and 6 bases from J, with 25 bases in between. Germline V lookup: CDR1 SGHRS, CDR2 YFSETQ. This CDR3 is built from 17 residues. The CDR3 sequence: CASSQRLTGSIVSEAFF. The CDR3 DNA reads TGCGCCAGCAGCCAACGCCTGACAGGCTCTATAGTCTCTGAAGCTTTCTTT.

The chain uses TRBV7-8 and TRBJ2-7; 9 bases are shared with TRBD2. The germline CDR1 and CDR2 sequences are SGHVS and FQNEAQ. The CDR3 has 14 residues. V trimming: 5 bases; J trimming: 4 bases; junction bases outside the gene matches: 6. The CDR3 sequence is CASSPSLAGYEQYF. The CDR3 nucleotides are TGTGCCAGCAGCCCTTCGCTAGCGGGGTACGAGCAGTACTTC.

The CDR3 bases are TGTGCCAGCTTCGCGTCCCTAGATCAAGAGACCCAGTACTTC. Protein: CASFASLDQETQYF. This chain joins TRBV5-4 and TRBJ2-5; D ambiguous. The length of the CDR3 is 14 residues. Per germline, CDR1 SGHNT and CDR2 YYREEE (reference sequence). Trimming removed 7 bases from V and 2 bases from J, with 15 bases in between.

In its sample, this clone was seen once. The V gene is TRBV29-1, the J gene TRBJ1-4; D gene uncertain. This CDR3 has 14 residues. Germline CDR1 reads SQVTM; CDR2 reads ANQGSEA. Trimming shortened V by 7 bases and J by 6 bases, and 18 bases separated the two germline ends. The CDR3 sequence: CSDPFGVRDEKLFF. The CDR3 nucleotides read TGCAGCGATCCGTTCGGGGTAAGAGATGAAAAACTGTTTTTT. Using reference TRBV29-1 and TRBJ1-4 for the parts outside the CDR3, the full variable domain is SAVISQKPSRDICQRGTSLTIQCQVDSQVTMMFWYRQQPGQSLTLIATANQGSEATYESGFVIDKFPISRPNLTFSTLTVSNMSPEDSSIYLCSDPFGVRDEKLFFGSGTQLSVL.

The chain has TRBV6-1 and TRBJ1-2, with a tentative D call TRBD1 (5 bases). Germline values: CDR1 MNHNS, CDR2 SASEGT. V lost 1 base, J lost 2 bases, and 11 bases lay in between. This CDR3 has 15 amino acids. In DNA form, the CDR3 reads TGTGCCAGCAGTGAAGGCGGCGGGACCAACTATGGCTACACCTTC. This sequence encodes CASSEGGGTNYGYTF.

The CDR3 region is CASSLRDIQSGANVLTF. The CDR3 region has the DNA TGTGCCAGCAGCCTCCGGGACATTCAGTCTGGGGCCAACGTCCTGACTTTC. V usage is TRBV7-8 and J usage is TRBJ2-6; D possibly corresponds to TRBD1 (6 bases). V gave up 5 bases and J gave up 1 base, with 15 bases separating them. The germline CDR1 and CDR2 sequences are SGHVS and FQNEAQ. The length of the CDR3 is 17 residues.

The chain has TRBV5-4 and TRBJ1-2; D gene ambiguous. The V gene lost 1 base and the J gene lost 0 bases, with 7 bases spanning the gap. The CDR3 sequence is 14 residues long. CDR1 is SGHNT and CDR2 is YYREEE in the germline V gene (reference sequence). The CDR3: CASSLNLPNYGYTF. The CDR3 bases are TGTGCCAGCAGCTTGAATCTCCCTAACTATGGCTACACCTTC. Combining the CDR3 with reference TRBV5-4 and TRBJ1-2 gives the whole variable domain ETGVTQSPTHLIKTRGQQVTLRCSSQSGHNTVSWYQQALGQGPQFIFQYYREEENGRGNFPPRFSGLQFPNYSSELNVNALELDDSALYLCASSLNLPNYGYTFGSGTRLTVV.

The V gene is TRBV15, the J gene TRBJ1-5, with a tentative D call TRBD1 (6 bases). The CDR3 has 16 amino acids. The V gene lost 6 bases and the J gene lost 1 base, with 16 bases spanning the gap. In germline, CDR1 is LNHNV, CDR2 YYDKDF (reference sequence). CDR3 nucleotide sequence: TGTGCCACCAGAAATCTCGCAGGGGTGAGCAATCAGCCCCAGCATTTT. This sequence encodes CATRNLAGVSNQPQHF.

J is TRBJ1-3 and V is TRBV2; 7 bases match TRBD1. The germline CDR1 and CDR2 sequences are SNHLY and FYNNEI. CDR3 size: 14 residues. The trim removed 6 bases at V and 4 bases at J, leaving 6 bases unmatched. CDR3: CASRATGEGNTIYF. CDR3 DNA sequence: TGTGCCAGCAGAGCCACAGGGGAAGGAAACACCATATATTTT.

The chain is built from TRBV6-5 and TRBJ1-5; a weak D match, TRBD1 (5 bases). Trimming stripped 2 bases from V and 5 bases from J, with 7 bases between. Germline lookup yields CDR1 MNHEY and CDR2 SVGAGI. The CDR3 consists of 13 residues. The CDR3 coding sequence is TGTGCCAGCAGTTACGTCAGGGATCAGCCCCAGCATTTT. It translates to CASSYVRDQPQHF.

The chain couples TRBV5-8 to TRBJ1-1, with 11 bases fitting TRBD1. Losses at the gene ends were 4 bases for V and 12 bases for J; bases not matched to a gene: 8. CDR3 length equals 13 residues. CDR1 is SGHTS, CDR2 YDEGEE, per germline. CDR3 amino acids: CASSRIGQGATFF. The CDR3 DNA is TGTGCCAGCAGCAGAATCGGACAGGGGGCAACTTTCTTT.

The chain links TRBV30 to TRBJ2-3; 7 nucleotides match TRBD1. CDR1 GTSNPN and CDR2 SVGIG come from the germline V gene (reference sequence). CDR3 size: 15 residues. J gave up 8 bases and V 1 base, and 12 bases lay outside the gene matches. The CDR3 DNA follows: TGTGCCTGGAGTGCAAAGACAGGGTTTTTTGGTACGCAGTATTTT. Protein: CAWSAKTGFFGTQYF.

The rearrangement joins TRBV12-5 to TRBJ1-5; 7 bases fit TRBD1. With 0 bases clipped from V and 6 bases from J, the junction kept 11 bases outside the gene matches. The CDR3 runs 17 residues. Germline-derived CDR1 and CDR2 are LGHNT and FRNRAP. CDR3 in amino acids: CASGLVTGQREFQPQHF. CDR3 DNA: TGTGCTAGTGGTTTGGTCACGGGACAGAGGGAGTTTCAGCCCCAGCATTTT.

This chain links TRBV7-9 with TRBJ2-5, with 10 bases fitting TRBD2. The CDR3 runs 17 residues. Germline V CDR1 and CDR2: SEHNR, FQNEAQ (reference sequence). Trimming removed 5 bases from V and 2 bases from J; junction bases left unmatched: 11. DNA of the CDR3: TGTGCCAGCAGCCCCGGGGCTAGCGGGGGTAATCAAGAGACCCAGTACTTC. It translates to CASSPGASGGNQETQYF.

This chain uses TRBV19 with TRBJ1-1; D not resolved. The germline V gene has CDR1 LNHDA and CDR2 SQIVND (reference sequence). V was trimmed by 5 bases and J by 12 bases, leaving 25 bases between them. The CDR3 consists of 15 residues. The CDR3 region has the DNA TGTGCCAGTAGTCCCCCCCTGCGGACGGGCAGCGGTCCTTTCTTT. Its protein product is CASSPPLRTGSGPFF. Drawing the rest from reference TRBV19 and TRBJ1-1, the complete variable domain is DGGITQSPKYLFRKEGQNVTLSCEQNLNHDAMYWYRQDPGQGLRLIYYSQIVNDFQKGDIAEGYSVSREKKESFPLTVTSAQKNPTAFYLCASSPPLRTGSGPFFGQGTRLTVV.

The chain recombines TRBV19 with TRBJ2-7; possibly TRBD2 for D (6 bases). V was clipped by 7 bases and J by 3 bases, with 19 bases between them. Germline V gene data show CDR1 as LNHDA and CDR2 as SQIVND (reference sequence). This CDR3 comprises 15 residues. The CDR3 DNA reads TGTGCCAGTACCCCCTCAAGCGGAGGGGTCTACGAGCAGTACTTC. It codes for CASTPSSGGVYEQYF. The full variable domain, in which reference TRBV19 and TRBJ2-7 provide the parts outside the CDR3, is DGGITQSPKYLFRKEGQNVTLSCEQNLNHDAMYWYRQDPGQGLRLIYYSQIVNDFQKGDIAEGYSVSREKKESFPLTVTSAQKNPTAFYLCASTPSSGGVYEQYFGPGTRLTVT.

Written as DNA, the CDR3 is TGCGCCAGCAGCCAAGATAAGGAACTAGCGGGAAGAGACACCGGGGAGCTGTTTTTT. Translation gives CASSQDKELAGRDTGELFF. The J gene is TRBJ2-2, the V gene TRBV4-1, with 10 bases identical to TRBD2. Germline V gene lookup returns CDR1 MGHRA and CDR2 YSYEKL. V dropped 0 bases and J dropped 3; count of bases not matched to a gene: 10. This CDR3 is 19 amino acids long.

This sequence joins TRBV7-3 and TRBJ1-5; D remains ambiguous. Germline loops: CDR1 SGHTA, CDR2 FQGTGA. Trimming stripped 1 base from V and 6 bases from J, with 7 bases between. This CDR3 has 13 residues. The CDR3 loop reads CASSLNEGQPQHF. For the CDR3, the DNA is TGTGCCAGCAGCTTAAACGAGGGTCAGCCCCAGCATTTT.